This T cell receptor beta chain was sequenced for a study of blood T cell repertoires in COVID-19. Whole-study context: Samples representing acute and convalescent COVID-19 were sourced from the United States, Italy and Spain. The cDNA or gDNA used as material had been derived from T cells, B-cell-depleted T cells, or PBMCs.

J lost 5 bases, V lost 4 bases, and 8 bases had no gene match. This CDR3 region has 14 residues. Germline assignment: CDR1 SGHDT and CDR2 YYEEEE. The repertoire was sequenced with immunoSEQ multiplex PCR; TCRdb's copy has only in-frame clones and lacks some. The table has roughly 150,000 clones, roughly nine tenths seen once; the top ten hold roughly 13%. The sequenced sample consisted of peripheral blood. The sequence derives from a man between 18 and 29 years old with COVID-19, enrolled during active disease. The gene calls are TRBV5-6 and TRBJ2-5, with 7 bases aligning to TRBD2. The CDR3 reads CASSPEAGEETQYF. The CDR3 DNA sequence: TGTGCCAGCAGCCCGGAGGCGGGGGAGGAGACCCAGTACTTC.